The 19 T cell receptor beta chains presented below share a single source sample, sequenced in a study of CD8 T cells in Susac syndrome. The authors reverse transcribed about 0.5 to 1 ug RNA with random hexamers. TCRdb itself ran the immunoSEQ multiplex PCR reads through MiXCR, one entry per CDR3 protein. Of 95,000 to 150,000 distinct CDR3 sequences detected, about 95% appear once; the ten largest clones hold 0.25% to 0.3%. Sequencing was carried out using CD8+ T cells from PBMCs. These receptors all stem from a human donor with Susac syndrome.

DNA for the CDR3: TGTGCCAGCAGCTTAGCGCCGGGGGGGGGCCCCGGGGAGCTGTTTTTT. Encoded protein: CASSLAPGGGPGELFF. The chain couples TRBV7-2 to TRBJ2-2; 8 nucleotides align to TRBD2. The CDR3 is 16 amino acids. V lost 0 bases, J lost 6 bases, and 6 bases stayed unmatched. CDR1 is SGHTA and CDR2 is FQGNSA in the germline V gene.

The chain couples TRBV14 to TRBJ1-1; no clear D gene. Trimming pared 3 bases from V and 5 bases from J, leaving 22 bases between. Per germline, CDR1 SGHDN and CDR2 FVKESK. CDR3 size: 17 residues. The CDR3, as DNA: TGTGCCAGCAGCCACCGCCGTGGGGTCACATGGGGAACTGAAGCTTTCTTT. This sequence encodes CASSHRRGVTWGTEAFF.

The CDR3 region has the DNA TGCGCCAGCAGTCCGGCGACAGGGAGGACTGAAGCTTTCTTT. This sequence encodes CASSPATGRTEAFF. V gene TRBV4-1 combines with J gene TRBJ1-1; 7 nucleotides agree with TRBD1. The CDR3 length is 14 residues. Per the germline V gene, CDR1 is MGHRA and CDR2 is YSYEKL. V shed 6 bases, J shed 5 bases, and the junction held 9 bases outside the gene matches.

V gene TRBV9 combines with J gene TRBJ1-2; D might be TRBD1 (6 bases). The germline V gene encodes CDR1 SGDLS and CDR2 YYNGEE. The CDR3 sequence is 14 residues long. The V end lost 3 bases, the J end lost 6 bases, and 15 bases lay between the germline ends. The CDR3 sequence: CASSARTVRDGYTF. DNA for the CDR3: TGTGCCAGCAGCGCACGGACAGTGAGGGATGGCTACACCTTC.

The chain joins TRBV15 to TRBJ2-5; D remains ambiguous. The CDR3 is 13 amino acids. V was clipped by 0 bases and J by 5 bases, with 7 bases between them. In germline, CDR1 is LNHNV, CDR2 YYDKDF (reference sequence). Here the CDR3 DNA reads TGTGCCACCAGCAGAGATCCAGAGGAGACCCAGTACTTC. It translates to CATSRDPEETQYF.

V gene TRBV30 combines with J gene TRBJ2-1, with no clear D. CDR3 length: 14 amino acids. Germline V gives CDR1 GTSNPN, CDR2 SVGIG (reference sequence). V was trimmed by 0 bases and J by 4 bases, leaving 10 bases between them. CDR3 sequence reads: CAWSVVEGYNEQFF. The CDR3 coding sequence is TGTGCCTGGAGTGTTGTGGAAGGGTACAATGAGCAGTTCTTC.

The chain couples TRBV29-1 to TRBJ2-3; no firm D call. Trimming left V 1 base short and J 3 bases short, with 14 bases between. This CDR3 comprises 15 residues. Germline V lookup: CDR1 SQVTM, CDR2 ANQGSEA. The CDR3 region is CSVEAPPDGTDTQYF. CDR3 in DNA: TGCAGCGTTGAAGCGCCGCCGGACGGGACAGATACGCAGTATTTT.

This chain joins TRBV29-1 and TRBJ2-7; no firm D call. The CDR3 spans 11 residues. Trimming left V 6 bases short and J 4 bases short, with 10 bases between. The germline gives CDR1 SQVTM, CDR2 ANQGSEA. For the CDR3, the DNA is TGCAGCGTATTAGACACATACGAGCAGTACTTC. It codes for CSVLDTYEQYF.

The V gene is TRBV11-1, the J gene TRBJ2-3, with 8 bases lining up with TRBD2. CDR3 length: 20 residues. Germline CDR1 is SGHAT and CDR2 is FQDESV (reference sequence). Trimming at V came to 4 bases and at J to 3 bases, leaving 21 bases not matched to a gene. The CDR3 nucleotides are TGTGCCAGCAGCTCCCCTTATCCCAATCCGACTAGCGCGGGGACAGATACGCAGTATTTT. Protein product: CASSSPYPNPTSAGTDTQYF. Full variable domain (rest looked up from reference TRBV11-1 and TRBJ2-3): EAEVAQSPRYKITEKSQAVAFWCDPISGHATLYWYRQILGQGPELLVQFQDESVVDDSQLPKDRFSAERLKGVDSTLKIQPAELGDSAMYLCASSSPYPNPTSAGTDTQYFGPGTRLTVL.

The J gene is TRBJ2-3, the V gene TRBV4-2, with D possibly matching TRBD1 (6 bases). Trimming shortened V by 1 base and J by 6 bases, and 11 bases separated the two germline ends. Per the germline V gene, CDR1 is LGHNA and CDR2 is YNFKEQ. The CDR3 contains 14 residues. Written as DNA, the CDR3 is TGTGCCAGCAGCCAAGGAGGGGGTCCCGATACGCAGTATTTT. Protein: CASSQGGGPDTQYF.

CDR3 residues: CASSQEQGLDTGELFF. CDR3 sequence (DNA): TGTGCCAGCAGCCAAGAACAGGGGTTGGACACCGGGGAGCTGTTTTTT. This chain uses TRBV3-1 with TRBJ2-2; 7 bases line up with TRBD1. V gave up 0 bases and J gave up 3 bases; unmatched junction bases: 4. The germline V gene has CDR1 LGHDT and CDR2 YNNKEL (reference sequence). This CDR3 has 16 residues.

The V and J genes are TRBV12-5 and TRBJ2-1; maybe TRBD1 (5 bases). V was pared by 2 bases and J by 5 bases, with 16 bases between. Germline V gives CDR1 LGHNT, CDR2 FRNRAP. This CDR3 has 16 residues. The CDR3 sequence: CASGLPQAALHNEQFF. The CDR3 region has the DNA TGTGCTAGTGGTTTGCCACAGGCGGCCCTTCACAATGAGCAGTTCTTC.

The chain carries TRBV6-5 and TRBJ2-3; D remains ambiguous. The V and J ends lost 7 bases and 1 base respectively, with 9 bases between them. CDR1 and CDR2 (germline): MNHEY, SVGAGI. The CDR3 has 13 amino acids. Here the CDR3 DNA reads TGTGCCAGCACCCCAACTCGCACAGATACGCAGTATTTT. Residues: CASTPTRTDTQYF.

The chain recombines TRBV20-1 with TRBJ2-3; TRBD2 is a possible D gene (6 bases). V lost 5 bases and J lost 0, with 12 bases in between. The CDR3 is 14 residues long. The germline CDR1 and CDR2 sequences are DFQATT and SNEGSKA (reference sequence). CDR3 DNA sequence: TGCAGTGCTTCGGGACTCTGGAGCACAGATACGCAGTATTTT. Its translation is CSASGLWSTDTQYF.

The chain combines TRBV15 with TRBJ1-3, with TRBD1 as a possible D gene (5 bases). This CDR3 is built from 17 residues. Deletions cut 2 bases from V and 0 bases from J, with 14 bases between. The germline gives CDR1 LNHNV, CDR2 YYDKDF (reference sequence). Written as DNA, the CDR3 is TGTGCCACCAGCAGACCGGGACCTGGCGGCTCTGGAAACACCATATATTTT. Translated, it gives CATSRPGPGGSGNTIYF.

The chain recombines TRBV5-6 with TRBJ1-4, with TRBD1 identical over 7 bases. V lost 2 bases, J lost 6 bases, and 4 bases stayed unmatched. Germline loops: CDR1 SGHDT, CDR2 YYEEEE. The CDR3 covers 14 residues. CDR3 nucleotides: TGTGCCAGCAGCTTCGGCAGGGGGTATGAAAAACTGTTTTTT. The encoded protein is CASSFGRGYEKLFF.

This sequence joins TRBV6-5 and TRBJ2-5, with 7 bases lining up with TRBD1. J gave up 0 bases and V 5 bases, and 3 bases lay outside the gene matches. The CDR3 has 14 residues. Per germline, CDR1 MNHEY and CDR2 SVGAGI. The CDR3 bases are TGTGCCAGCAGTCCGGACAGGCACCAAGAGACCCAGTACTTC. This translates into CASSPDRHQETQYF.

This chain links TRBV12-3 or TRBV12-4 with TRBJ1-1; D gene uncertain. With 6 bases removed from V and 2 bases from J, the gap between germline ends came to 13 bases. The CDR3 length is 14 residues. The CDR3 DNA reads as TGTGCCAGCAGCTGGCAGTCAAGAAACACTGAAGCTTTCTTT. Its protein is CASSWQSRNTEAFF.

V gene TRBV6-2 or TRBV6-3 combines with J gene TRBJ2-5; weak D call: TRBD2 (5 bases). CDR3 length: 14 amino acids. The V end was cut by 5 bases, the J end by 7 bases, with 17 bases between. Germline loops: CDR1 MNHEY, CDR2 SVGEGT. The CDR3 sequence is CASSTGITRGTQYF. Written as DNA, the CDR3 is TGTGCCAGCAGTACGGGGATTACGAGAGGGACCCAGTACTTC.